A selection of T cell receptor beta chains follows, all from one sample in a study of OX40 agonist ivuxolimab in advanced cancers. Profiling relied on immunoSEQ multiplex PCR, and the TCRdb table lists in-frame clones only, not all of them. The sample shows 60,000 to 85,000 clones, over 70% of them seen only once. This material consisted of CD4+ or CD8+ T cells sorted from blood, taken in a trial of the OX40 agonist ivuxolimab. These receptors were obtained from an adult with an advanced solid tumor such as melanoma, head and neck, liver or kidney cancer. Each CDR3 is given with its conserved first and last residue.

13,TRBJ2-5,TRBV30,CAWSGGWSGTQYF
15,TRBJ1-2,TRBV9,CASSPREKGGYGYTF
14,TRBJ2-5,TRBV6-1,CASSEDTGQGRQYF
13,TRBJ2-5,TRBV5-1,CASNPDLQETQYF
14,TRBJ1-1,TRBV29-1,CSVTKWGDRTEAFF
15,TRBJ1-5,TRBV5-1,CASSLEGEVGQPQHF
16,TRBJ1-1,TRBV4-2,CASSQDRGGWNTEAFF
13,TRBJ1-1,TRBV19,CASSTGPRAEAFF
16,TRBJ2-2,TRBV2,CASSDSAGRDTGELFF
12,TRBJ2-2,TRBV12-5,CASGTGAGELFF
18,TRBJ2-4,TRBV5-1,CASSPGTSQTLAKNIQYF
14,TRBJ2-5,TRBV5-1,CASSRTGVDETQYF
14,TRBJ2-3,TRBV18,CASKTDGVTDTQYF
18,TRBJ1-2,TRBV18,CASSPRLTRDSTNYGYTF
15,TRBJ1-2,TRBV16,CASSQVDRGRAGYTF
16,TRBJ2-3,TRBV25-1,CASSDPAAGNTDTQYF
14,TRBJ1-1,TRBV18,CASSPLTLNTEAFF
19,TRBJ2-4,TRBV27,CASSPQRTSGGLAKNIQYF
16,TRBJ2-3,TRBV29-1,CSVENLASHSTDTQYF
15,TRBJ1-4,TRBV5-1,CASSRQGATNEKLFF
15,TRBJ1-1,TRBV19,CASSPGTGPNTEAFF
14,TRBJ2-3,TRBV19,CASSLRGSTDTQYF
16,TRBJ2-3,TRBV11-2,CASSPIPQVDTDTQYF